The T cell receptor beta chain under discussion was sequenced for a study of OX40 agonist ivuxolimab in advanced cancers. Germline lookup yields CDR1 SGHAT and CDR2 FQNNGV. The V end lost 5 bases, the J end lost 3 bases, and 18 bases lay between the germline ends. The CDR3 sequence is 16 residues long. Sequenced by immunoSEQ multiplex PCR; TCRdb stores in-frame clones only, minus some. The sample has fewer than 85,000 clones, over 80% seen once. Enrollment shut out patients with autoimmune disease history or systemic immunosuppression. This TCR was sampled from an adult with an advanced solid tumor such as melanoma, head and neck, liver or kidney cancer. Specimen: CD4+ or CD8+ T cells sorted from blood, collected in a trial of the OX40 agonist ivuxolimab. The V gene is TRBV11-2, the J gene TRBJ2-3; perhaps TRBD2 as D (6 bases). The CDR3 sequence is CASSPGTSPGTDTQYF. DNA of the CDR3: TGTGCCAGCAGCCCAGGGACTTCCCCCGGAACAGATACGCAGTATTTT. Full variable domain (rest looked up from reference TRBV11-2 and TRBJ2-3): EAGVAQSPRYKIIEKRQSVAFWCNPISGHATLYWYQQILGQGPKLLIQFQNNGVVDDSQLPKDRFSAERLKGVDSTLKIQPAKLEDSAVYLCASSPGTSPGTDTQYFGPGTRLTVL.